This entry is about one T cell receptor beta chain. The CDR3 sequence is 12 residues long. V was shortened by 4 bases and J by 15 bases, with 16 bases between the two germline ends. In germline, CDR1 is MNHEY, CDR2 SVGEGT. This entry belongs to a study of T cell responses to AZD1222 COVID-19 vaccine. Repertoires were generated with immunoSEQ multiplex PCR, while TCRdb's copy carries only in-frame clones and drops some. The repertoire includes 100,000 to 140,000 clones, roughly 87% of them detected once, and 3.5% to 4.5% sits in the top ten. This clonotype was sampled from an adult in good health. The rearrangement uses TRBV6-2 or TRBV6-3 and TRBJ1-5; possible D gene TRBD1, 6 bases. The material was peripheral blood, obtained on day 0 of AZD1222 vaccination. CDR3 DNA: TGTGCCAGCAGTTCTAGAACAGGGTCTTGGCATTTT. Translation: CASSSRTGSWHF.